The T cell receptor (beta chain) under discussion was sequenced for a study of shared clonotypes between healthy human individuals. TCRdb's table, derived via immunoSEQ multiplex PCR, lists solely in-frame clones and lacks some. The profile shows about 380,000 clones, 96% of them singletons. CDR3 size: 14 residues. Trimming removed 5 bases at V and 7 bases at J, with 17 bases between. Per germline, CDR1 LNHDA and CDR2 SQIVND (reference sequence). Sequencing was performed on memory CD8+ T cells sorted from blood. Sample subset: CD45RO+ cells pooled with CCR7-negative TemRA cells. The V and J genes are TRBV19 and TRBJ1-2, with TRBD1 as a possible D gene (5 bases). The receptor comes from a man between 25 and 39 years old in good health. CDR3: CASSAMVGDVGYTF. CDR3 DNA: TGTGCCAGTAGTGCTATGGTTGGGGACGTTGGCTACACCTTC.